The clone carrying this T cell receptor (beta chain) was seen more than once but under ten times. The data stem from a study of blood T cell repertoires in COVID-19. Whole-study context: Researchers got acute and convalescent COVID-19 samples from the United States, Italy and Spain. Sources were T cells, B-cell-depleted T cells, or PBMCs; the material itself was cDNA or gDNA.

Authors' methods: Estimated nucleated cell counts came from reference gene primer amplification. The protocol was immunoSEQ multiplex PCR, while the TCRdb copy is restricted to in-frame clones and leaves out a portion. V, J and clone size were drawn from that table, and D and trimming were deduced from the DNA. The sample contains some 97,000 clones, roughly 80% of which appear only once. Sequencing was done on a sample of peripheral blood. This sequence originates from a man in his 70s with active or convalescent COVID-19.

The chain's CDR3 is CASSFIYEQYF. CDR3 DNA sequence: TGTGCCAGCAGTTTTATCTACGAGCAGTACTTC. The chain carries TRBV2 and TRBJ2-7, with D uncertain. The CDR3 covers 11 residues. Trimming left V 5 bases short and J 3 bases short, with 5 bases between. CDR1 SNHLY and CDR2 FYNNEI come from the germline V gene.